A selection of T cell receptor beta chains follows, all from one sample in a study of cytomegalovirus exposure and HLA in healthy donors. Generated by immunoSEQ multiplex PCR, the TCRdb table keeps only in-frame clones and is missing some. This listing includes about 41,000 clones. The sequenced sample consisted of PBMCs. The receptor source for this set is a man younger than 45 in good health and CMV-seronegative. Both conserved end residues are part of each CDR3. Fields, in order: J gene, D gene, V gene, CDR3 protein, CDR3 DNA. The D gene is left open where the match is weak.

j_gene: TRBJ2-1
d_gene: TRBD1
v_gene: TRBV4-3
CDR3aa: CASSPGQGLFYEQFF
CDR3nt: TGCGCCAGCAGCCCTGGACAGGGGTTGTTCTATGAGCAGTTCTTC

j_gene: TRBJ1-1
d_gene: -
v_gene: TRBV15
CDR3aa: CATSRPDAGNTEAFF
CDR3nt: TGTGCCACCAGCAGGCCAGACGCAGGGAACACTGAAGCTTTCTTT

j_gene: TRBJ2-3
d_gene: TRBD2
v_gene: TRBV11-2
CDR3aa: CASSIRTSGGTDTQYF
CDR3nt: TGTGCCAGCAGCATAAGGACTAGCGGGGGCACAGATACGCAGTATTTT

j_gene: TRBJ1-5
d_gene: TRBD1
v_gene: TRBV7-9
CDR3aa: CASSGPTGGNSNQPQHF
CDR3nt: TGTGCCAGCAGCGGCCCGACAGGGGGCAATAGCAATCAGCCCCAGCATTTT

j_gene: TRBJ2-7
d_gene: TRBD1
v_gene: TRBV4-2
CDR3aa: CASSQDPTGGYEQYF
CDR3nt: TGTGCCAGCAGCCAAGATCCGACAGGGGGCTACGAGCAGTACTTC

j_gene: TRBJ2-3
d_gene: -
v_gene: TRBV6-5
CDR3aa: CASSYSVGGTDTQYF
CDR3nt: TGTGCCAGCAGTTACTCGGTGGGAGGCACAGATACGCAGTATTTT

j_gene: TRBJ1-1
d_gene: -
v_gene: TRBV6-5
CDR3aa: CASSRRQNTEAFF
CDR3nt: TGTGCCAGCAGCCGTAGACAGAACACTGAAGCTTTCTTT

j_gene: TRBJ2-2
d_gene: -
v_gene: TRBV5-1
CDR3aa: CASIRVGTGELFF
CDR3nt: TGCGCCAGCATCAGGGTAGGCACCGGGGAGCTGTTTTTT

j_gene: TRBJ1-2
d_gene: -
v_gene: TRBV27
CDR3aa: CASSLTAGRRRDGYTF
CDR3nt: TGTGCCAGCAGCCTCACCGCGGGCCGCAGGCGGGATGGCTACACCTTC

j_gene: TRBJ2-6
d_gene: -
v_gene: TRBV30
CDR3aa: CAYHRVGRPGANVLTF
CDR3nt: TGTGCCTATCACAGGGTCGGCCGCCCTGGGGCCAACGTCCTGACTTTC

j_gene: TRBJ1-6
d_gene: TRBD1
v_gene: TRBV5-5
CDR3aa: CASSRQGAWQSPLHF
CDR3nt: TGTGCCAGCAGCCGACAGGGGGCTTGGCAATCACCCCTCCACTTT

j_gene: TRBJ2-3
d_gene: TRBD1
v_gene: TRBV7-3
CDR3aa: CASSSGQGTDKQYF
CDR3nt: TGTGCCAGCAGCTCGGGACAGGGCACAGATAAGCAGTATTTT

j_gene: TRBJ2-7
d_gene: -
v_gene: TRBV18
CDR3aa: CASSPGSAYEQYF
CDR3nt: TGTGCCAGCTCACCAGGGAGCGCCTACGAGCAGTACTTC

j_gene: TRBJ2-7
d_gene: TRBD1
v_gene: TRBV18
CDR3aa: CASAPPYRGPPYEQYF
CDR3nt: TGTGCCAGCGCACCACCTTACAGGGGGCCCCCCTACGAGCAGTACTTC

j_gene: TRBJ2-7
d_gene: -
v_gene: TRBV5-1
CDR3aa: CASSSLTGRSEQYF
CDR3nt: TGCGCCAGCAGCTCCTTGACGGGGAGGAGCGAGCAGTACTTC

j_gene: TRBJ1-4
d_gene: -
v_gene: TRBV5-4
CDR3aa: CASSPEKQPTNEKLFF
CDR3nt: TGTGCCAGCAGCCCCGAAAAACAACCGACTAATGAAAAACTGTTTTTT

j_gene: TRBJ1-4
d_gene: TRBD1
v_gene: TRBV29-1
CDR3aa: CSVQTGTGDEKLFF
CDR3nt: TGCAGCGTTCAAACCGGGACAGGAGATGAAAAACTGTTTTTT

j_gene: TRBJ1-2
d_gene: -
v_gene: TRBV19
CDR3aa: CASSYHNNYGYTF
CDR3nt: TGTGCCAGTAGTTATCACAATAACTATGGCTACACCTTC

j_gene: TRBJ2-2
d_gene: -
v_gene: TRBV6-6
CDR3aa: CASSYSGLTGELFF
CDR3nt: TGTGCCAGCAGTTACTCGGGCCTTACCGGGGAGCTGTTTTTT

j_gene: TRBJ1-2
d_gene: -
v_gene: TRBV10-2
CDR3aa: CATYDVRGADGYTF
CDR3nt: TGCGCCACCTATGACGTCAGAGGCGCCGATGGCTACACCTTC

j_gene: TRBJ2-5
d_gene: -
v_gene: TRBV29-1
CDR3aa: CSVDPSGAQETQYF
CDR3nt: TGCAGCGTTGACCCCTCAGGTGCTCAAGAGACCCAGTACTTC

j_gene: TRBJ1-2
d_gene: -
v_gene: TRBV6-5
CDR3aa: CASSYQIPGGYTF
CDR3nt: TGTGCCAGCAGTTACCAAATCCCAGGCGGCTACACCTTC

j_gene: TRBJ1-4
d_gene: -
v_gene: TRBV19
CDR3aa: CASSMVQGPNEKLFF
CDR3nt: TGTGCCAGTAGTATGGTTCAGGGGCCTAATGAAAAACTGTTTTTT

j_gene: TRBJ2-7
d_gene: TRBD2
v_gene: TRBV4-2
CDR3aa: CASSQGSGGAYEQYF
CDR3nt: TGTGCCAGCAGCCAAGGGAGCGGGGGGGCCTACGAGCAGTACTTC

j_gene: TRBJ2-2
d_gene: -
v_gene: TRBV5-4
CDR3aa: CASSLAREPGELFF
CDR3nt: TGTGCCAGCAGCTTGGCCCGGGAGCCCGGGGAGCTGTTTTTT

j_gene: TRBJ1-2
d_gene: -
v_gene: TRBV7-3
CDR3aa: CASSPGTTNYGYTF
CDR3nt: TGTGCCAGCAGCCCCGGGACAACTAACTATGGCTACACCTTC

j_gene: TRBJ1-5
d_gene: -
v_gene: TRBV19
CDR3aa: CASSIGQNSNQPQHF
CDR3nt: TGTGCCAGTAGTATCGGACAGAATAGCAATCAGCCCCAGCATTTT

j_gene: TRBJ2-7
d_gene: -
v_gene: TRBV6-5
CDR3aa: CASGQQEPYEQYF
CDR3nt: TGTGCCAGCGGACAACAGGAGCCCTACGAGCAGTACTTC

j_gene: TRBJ1-3
d_gene: -
v_gene: TRBV11-3
CDR3aa: CASSLSSGNTIYF
CDR3nt: TGTGCCAGCAGCCTATCCTCTGGAAACACCATATATTTT

j_gene: TRBJ2-2
d_gene: TRBD2
v_gene: TRBV2
CDR3aa: CATDSLAGVTGELFF
CDR3nt: TGTGCCACTGATTCTCTAGCGGGGGTCACCGGGGAGCTGTTTTTT

j_gene: TRBJ2-2
d_gene: -
v_gene: TRBV11-1
CDR3aa: CASSFSTGELFF
CDR3nt: TGTGCCAGCAGCTTTTCAACCGGGGAGCTGTTTTTT

j_gene: TRBJ1-2
d_gene: -
v_gene: TRBV15
CDR3aa: CATSRDGYSGGGYTF
CDR3nt: TGTGCCACCAGCAGAGATGGGTACAGCGGTGGAGGCTACACCTTC

j_gene: TRBJ1-4
d_gene: TRBD1
v_gene: TRBV29-1
CDR3aa: CSVEGRNEQGVFF
CDR3nt: TGCAGCGTTGAAGGTCGGAACGAACAGGGGGTGTTTTTT

j_gene: TRBJ1-1
d_gene: TRBD1
v_gene: TRBV2
CDR3aa: CASSPRDRGAEAFF
CDR3nt: TGTGCCAGCAGCCCCCGGGACAGGGGTGCTGAAGCTTTCTTT

j_gene: TRBJ1-6
d_gene: -
v_gene: TRBV5-6
CDR3aa: CASSLWGAPLHF
CDR3nt: TGTGCCAGCAGCTTGTGGGGGGCACCCCTCCACTTT

j_gene: TRBJ2-2
d_gene: TRBD1
v_gene: TRBV6-1
CDR3aa: CASRWTGGVGELFF
CDR3nt: TGTGCCAGCAGGTGGACAGGGGGTGTCGGGGAGCTGTTTTTT

j_gene: TRBJ2-1
d_gene: -
v_gene: TRBV6-4
CDR3aa: CASSTGSGLNEQFF
CDR3nt: TGTGCCAGCAGTACCGGGTCAGGGCTCAATGAGCAGTTCTTC

j_gene: TRBJ2-7
d_gene: TRBD2
v_gene: TRBV5-1
CDR3aa: CASSSVGGAYEQYF
CDR3nt: TGCGCCAGCAGCTCCGTGGGGGGGGCCTACGAGCAGTACTTC

j_gene: TRBJ2-2
d_gene: -
v_gene: TRBV13
CDR3aa: CASSSRDSGYTGELFF
CDR3nt: TGTGCCAGCAGCTCAAGGGATAGCGGTTACACCGGGGAGCTGTTTTTT

j_gene: TRBJ2-2
d_gene: TRBD1
v_gene: TRBV11-3
CDR3aa: CASSLALGQGAGELFF
CDR3nt: TGTGCCAGCAGCTTAGCCCTAGGACAGGGGGCCGGGGAGCTGTTTTTT

j_gene: TRBJ2-1
d_gene: TRBD1
v_gene: TRBV7-9
CDR3aa: CASSQTQGVTNEQFF
CDR3nt: TGTGCCAGCAGCCAGACACAGGGGGTAACCAATGAGCAGTTCTTC

j_gene: TRBJ1-2
d_gene: -
v_gene: TRBV12-1
CDR3aa: CASSPGQGADGYTF
CDR3nt: TGTGCCAGCAGCCCCGGACAGGGGGCGGATGGCTACACCTTC

j_gene: TRBJ2-7
d_gene: -
v_gene: TRBV11-2
CDR3aa: CASSYRDKTYQQYF
CDR3nt: TGTGCCAGCAGCTACAGGGACAAGACCTATCAGCAGTACTTC

j_gene: TRBJ2-3
d_gene: TRBD2
v_gene: TRBV5-8
CDR3aa: CASSPGTSGYTDTQYF
CDR3nt: TGTGCCAGCAGCCCCGGGACTAGCGGTTACACAGATACGCAGTATTTT

j_gene: TRBJ2-2
d_gene: -
v_gene: TRBV6-5
CDR3aa: CASSYSWANTGELFF
CDR3nt: TGTGCCAGCAGTTACTCGTGGGCAAACACCGGGGAGCTGTTTTTT

j_gene: TRBJ1-4
d_gene: -
v_gene: TRBV30
CDR3aa: CAWSVHRATNEKLFF
CDR3nt: TGTGCCTGGAGTGTGCACAGGGCTACTAATGAAAAACTGTTTTTT

j_gene: TRBJ1-2
d_gene: -
v_gene: TRBV15
CDR3aa: CATSRDRLRANYGYTF
CDR3nt: TGTGCCACCAGCAGAGATCGCCTGAGAGCTAACTATGGCTACACCTTC